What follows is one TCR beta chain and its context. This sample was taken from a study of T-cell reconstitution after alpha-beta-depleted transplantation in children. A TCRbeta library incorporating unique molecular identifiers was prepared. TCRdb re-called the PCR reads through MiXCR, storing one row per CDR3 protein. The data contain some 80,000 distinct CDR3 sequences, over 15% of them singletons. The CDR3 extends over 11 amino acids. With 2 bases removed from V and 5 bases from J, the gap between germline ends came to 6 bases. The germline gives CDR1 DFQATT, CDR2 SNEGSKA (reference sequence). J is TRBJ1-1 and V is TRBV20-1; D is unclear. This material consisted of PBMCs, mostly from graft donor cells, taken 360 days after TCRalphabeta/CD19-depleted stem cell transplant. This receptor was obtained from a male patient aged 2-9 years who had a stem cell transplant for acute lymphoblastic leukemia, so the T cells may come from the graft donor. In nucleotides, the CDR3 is TGCAGTGCTAGACCCGATACTGAAGCTTTCTTT. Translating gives CSARPDTEAFF.